The next 25 T cell receptor beta chains were all read from a single sample in a study of regulatory T cells in long-lasting Graves disease (TCRdb year 2021). The time point tag for this specimen amounts to: persistent/refractory GD, antithyroid drugs over 5 years with positive TRAb. RNA was extracted from PBMCs in TRIzol for both TCR sequencing and RNA sequencing. Libraries were built with multiplex PCR. The sample was run on an Illumina HiSeq 4000. TCR beta libraries were built with iRepertoire HTBI primers and Arm-PCR amplification of CDR3 regions. The raw public data were reprocessed by TCRdb itself: fastp quality trimming at Q25, MiXCR clonotype calling, in-frame beta chains only. Every CDR3 protein is listed once, alongside the most common genes and DNA of its rows. The sample table lists approximately 400,000 distinct CDR3 sequences, less than 25% of them with a count of one. The ten largest account for around 21% of the sample.

This material consisted of peripheral blood mononuclear cells (PBMCs), taken when the disease was refractory, from a patient treated with antithyroid drugs. All receptors derive from a female donor with Graves disease.

This clonotype was found many times. The chain links TRBV12-3 or TRBV12-4 to TRBJ1-5, with D maybe TRBD1 (5 bases). The CDR3 totals 13 residues. Trimming stripped 6 bases from V and 4 bases from J, with 10 bases between. The CDR3 is CASRTDRNQPQHF. DNA for the CDR3: TGTGCCAGCAGGACCGACAGAAATCAGCCCCAGCATTTT.

Points on this clonotype: One junction end disagrees with the germline gene, perhaps due to a read error. This chain connects TRBV11-2 to TRBJ1-6; weak D call: TRBD1 (6 bases). The germline V gene has CDR1 SGHAT and CDR2 FQNNGV. The CDR3 is made up of 14 amino acids. The CDR3: CASSRGTSNPPLHF. The DNA for the CDR3 is TGTGCCAGCAGCCGCGGGACATCTAATCCACCCCTCCACTTT.

This chain joins TRBV7-8 and TRBJ2-7, with D perhaps matching TRBD1 or TRBD2 (5 bases each). The CDR3 contains 13 residues. The germline V gene has CDR1 SGHVS and CDR2 FQNEAQ. V lost 5 bases and J lost 7, with 15 bases in between. CDR3 bases: TGTGCCAGCAGCATCCGGGACGTTAAAGAGCAGTACTTC. It codes for CASSIRDVKEQYF.

The J gene is TRBJ2-7, the V gene TRBV27; the D is unclear. The length of the CDR3 is 16 residues. V gave up 6 bases and J gave up 0 bases, with 18 bases separating them. Germline CDR1 and CDR2: MNHEY and SMNVEV (reference sequence). The CDR3 here is CASSRSWAESSYEQYF. Here the CDR3 DNA reads TGTGCCAGCAGCCGCTCTTGGGCCGAAAGCTCCTACGAGCAGTACTTC.

In its sample, this clonotype was seen many times. The rearrangement uses TRBV27 and TRBJ2-7; TRBD1 might be the D (5 bases). Trimming pared 9 bases from V and 3 bases from J, leaving 15 bases between. CDR1 MNHEY and CDR2 SMNVEV come from the germline V gene (reference sequence). The CDR3 runs to 13 residues. The CDR3: CASALGADYEQYF. CDR3 coding DNA: TGTGCCAGTGCGCTTGGGGCGGACTACGAGCAGTACTTC.

This clonotype was observed at least ten times. J is TRBJ2-7 and V is TRBV11-1; 8 bases map to TRBD2. Per germline, CDR1 SGHAT and CDR2 FQDESV (reference sequence). The CDR3 totals 15 residues. V shed 6 bases, J shed 1 base, and the junction held 8 bases outside the gene matches. In nucleotides, the CDR3 is TGTGCCAGCAGTTCACGCCCTAGCGGGTCCTACGAGCAGTACTTC. It specifies CASSSRPSGSYEQYF.

This clonotype has a count of ten or more. This chain uses TRBV7-8 with TRBJ2-5, with D hard to call. The V end lost 2 bases, the J end lost 0 bases, and 7 bases lay between the germline ends. The germline CDR1 and CDR2 sequences are SGHVS and FQNEAQ. The CDR3 is 14 amino acids. The CDR3 loop reads CASSLRHHQETQYF. The CDR3 region has the DNA TGTGCCAGCAGCTTACGGCACCACCAAGAGACCCAGTACTTC. Combining the CDR3 with reference TRBV7-8 and TRBJ2-5 gives the whole variable domain GAGVSQSPRYKVAKRGQDVALRCDPISGHVSLFWYQQALGQGPEFLTYFQNEAQLDKSGLPSDRFFAERPEGSVSTLKIQRTQQEDSAVYLCASSLRHHQETQYFGPGTRLLVL.

This clonotype was picked up many times. The rearrangement joins TRBV7-2 to TRBJ2-2; D is unclear. V lost 6 bases and J 2 bases, leaving 4 bases between the germline ends. The CDR3 is 12 amino acids. Germline loops: CDR1 SGHTA, CDR2 FQGNSA. This CDR3 is CASSYNTGELFF. Written as DNA, the CDR3 is TGTGCCAGCAGTTACAACACCGGGGAGCTGTTTTTT.

CDR3 bases: TGTGCCAGCAGCTTAGGTTCAGGGACCTATGGCTACACCTTC. Translated: CASSLGSGTYGYTF. V and J are TRBV7-2 and TRBJ1-2; D perhaps matches TRBD1 (5 bases). Germline V gene lookup returns CDR1 SGHTA and CDR2 FQGNSA. The ends were cut back, 1 base at V and 4 bases at J, with 10 bases in the middle. The CDR3 runs 14 residues.

There are a few counts of this clonotype. This chain joins TRBV7-2 and TRBJ2-7; D may be TRBD1 or TRBD2 (6 bases each). The germline gives CDR1 SGHTA, CDR2 FQGNSA. The ends were cut back, 3 bases at V and 6 bases at J, with 12 bases in the middle. This CDR3 contains 13 residues. CDR3 residues: CASSLVGGCEQYF. CDR3 coding DNA: TGTGCCAGCAGCTTGGTAGGGGGGTGCGAGCAGTACTTC. The whole variable domain, remainder taken from reference TRBV7-2 and TRBJ2-7, is GAGVSQSPSNKVTEKGKDVELRCDPISGHTALYWYRQSLGQGLEFLIYFQGNSAPDKSGLPSDRFSAERTGGSVSTLTIQRTQQEDSAVYLCASSLVGGCEQYFGPGTRLTVT.

This rearrangement joins TRBV29-1 to TRBJ2-7; TRBD1 matches at 8 bases. The CDR3 runs to 13 residues. Trimming took 4 bases from V and 3 from J; bases not matched to a gene: 5. From germline, CDR1 is SQVTM and CDR2 ANQGSEA. Here the CDR3 reads CSVGTGGIYEQYF. CDR3 bases: TGCAGCGTTGGTACAGGGGGGATCTACGAGCAGTACTTC.

In its sample, this clonotype was seen a few times. The chain combines TRBV9 with TRBJ2-7, with 7 bases that match TRBD1. CDR1 is SGDLS and CDR2 is YYNGEE in the germline V gene. The CDR3 spans 12 residues. Trimming removed 4 bases from V and 9 bases from J; junction bases left unmatched: 7. CDR3 nucleotide sequence: TGTGCCAGCAGCCCCGGGACAGTCGTGCAGTACTTC. Its protein product is CASSPGTVVQYF.

This clonotype was seen a handful of times. This chain uses TRBV7-8 with TRBJ2-2; D not certain. Germline CDR1 reads SGHVS; CDR2 reads FQNEAQ. The CDR3 spans 18 residues. Trimming took 4 bases from V and 6 from J, leaving 24 bases between them. CDR3 DNA sequence: TGTGCCAGCAGCTGGAACAGCGCGGACCTCGGGCATCCCGGGGAGCTGTTTTTT. Its translation: CASSWNSADLGHPGELFF.

The chain links TRBV11-2 to TRBJ2-7; 8 bases fit TRBD2. The V and J ends lost 5 bases and 1 base, in that order; junction bases with no gene match: 19. The V gene's germline CDR1 is SGHAT and CDR2 FQNNGV. The CDR3 covers 19 residues. The CDR3 DNA follows: TGTGCCAGCAGCCCAACCGACATATGGACTAGCTCGAGTTCCTACGAGCAGTACTTC. As protein: CASSPTDIWTSSSSYEQYF.

The table lists this clonotype with many counts. The gene calls are TRBV7-2 and TRBJ1-2; TRBD1 is a possible D gene (6 bases). Germline assignment: CDR1 SGHTA and CDR2 FQGNSA. V dropped 1 base and J dropped 2 bases, with 11 bases sitting between them. This CDR3 contains 15 residues. CDR3 protein: CASSLGGHTNYGYTF. The CDR3 DNA is TGTGCCAGCAGCTTAGGGGGACATACCAACTATGGCTACACCTTC.

This clonotype turned up a few times. V gene TRBV10-3 combines with J gene TRBJ2-7; maybe TRBD2 (5 bases). Germline-derived CDR1 and CDR2 are ENHRY and SYGVKD. This CDR3 region has 14 residues. V lost 0 bases and J 6 bases, leaving 12 bases between the germline ends. The CDR3 DNA reads TGTGCCATCAGTGAGTCGTCGAGGGCGGTCGAGCAGTACTTC. Encoded protein: CAISESSRAVEQYF.

V gene TRBV30 combines with J gene TRBJ2-7; D is tentatively TRBD1 or TRBD2 (5 bases each). The V end lost 5 bases, the J end lost 6 bases, and 26 bases lay between the germline ends. The CDR3 has 16 residues. From germline, CDR1 is GTSNPN and CDR2 SVGIG (reference sequence). CDR3 region: CAWFRFGEKGRVEQYF. The CDR3 nucleotides are TGTGCCTGGTTTAGGTTTGGGGAGAAGGGGCGCGTCGAGCAGTACTTC.

Ten or more counts support this clonotype. V gene TRBV6-1 combines with J gene TRBJ2-5, with D hard to call. This CDR3 is 13 amino acids long. Deletions cut 4 bases from V and 6 bases from J, with 12 bases between. In germline, CDR1 is MNHNS, CDR2 SASEGT. CDR3 sequence reads: CASSGYIVQTQYF. CDR3 DNA sequence: TGTGCCAGCAGTGGGTATATCGTACAGACCCAGTACTTC.

The chain employs TRBV5-6 and TRBJ2-7; D is tentatively TRBD1 or TRBD2 (7 bases each). CDR3 length equals 15 residues. The germline CDR1 and CDR2 sequences are SGHDT and YYEEEE. Trimming shortened V by 3 bases and J by 4 bases, and 17 bases separated the two germline ends. This CDR3 is CASSSIDREGYEQYF. The CDR3 DNA reads as TGTGCCAGCAGCTCCATAGACAGGGAGGGGTACGAGCAGTACTTC.

Ten or more counts support this clonotype. V gene TRBV7-2 combines with J gene TRBJ2-5; no reliable D call. Germline CDR1 is SGHTA and CDR2 is FQGNSA. The CDR3 covers 14 residues. Trimming took 1 base from V and 5 from J, leaving 11 bases between them. The CDR3 spells CASSLGGFWETQYF. DNA for the CDR3: TGTGCCAGCAGCTTAGGGGGTTTTTGGGAGACCCAGTACTTC.

J is TRBJ2-3 and V is TRBV18, with D possibly TRBD2 on 6 matching bases. The CDR3 loop spans 12 amino acids. CDR1 and CDR2 from the germline V gene are KGHSH and LQKENI. V dropped 6 bases and J dropped 3 bases, with 7 bases sitting between them. The CDR3 is CASSRETDTQYF. The DNA of the CDR3 is TGTGCCAGCTCCCGGGAGACAGATACGCAGTATTTT.

This clonotype was recorded at least ten times. The chain combines TRBV7-8 with TRBJ1-2; the match to TRBD1 covers 7 bases. Germline loops: CDR1 SGHVS, CDR2 FQNEAQ. This CDR3 has 15 amino acids. V dropped 0 bases and J dropped 8; count of bases not matched to a gene: 9. This CDR3 is CASSLAGDRSEGYTF. DNA for the CDR3: TGTGCCAGCAGCTTAGCGGGGGACAGATCAGAGGGCTACACCTTC. Full variable domain (missing parts from reference TRBV7-8 and TRBJ1-2): GAGVSQSPRYKVAKRGQDVALRCDPISGHVSLFWYQQALGQGPEFLTYFQNEAQLDKSGLPSDRFFAERPEGSVSTLKIQRTQQEDSAVYLCASSLAGDRSEGYTFGSGTRLTVV.

This clonotype was counted at least ten times. The chain has TRBV2 and TRBJ1-4; no clear D. CDR1 is SNHLY and CDR2 is FYNNEI in the germline V gene. The CDR3 extends over 14 amino acids. The V end lost 3 bases, the J end lost 1 base, and 6 bases lay between the germline ends. The CDR3 DNA sequence: TGTGCCAGCAGTGAGGAGATAACTAATGAAAAACTGTTTTTT. Encoded protein: CASSEEITNEKLFF.

The sample holds a few counts of this clonotype. A much larger clone lies one base from this, so it may be a read error. The chain uses TRBV6-2 or TRBV6-3 and TRBJ2-7; 9 nucleotides agree with TRBD1. Germline CDR1 MNHEY, CDR2 SVGEGT. The CDR3 has 14 amino acids. Trimming removed 6 bases from V and 5 bases from J; junction bases left unmatched: 8. The CDR3 DNA follows: TGTGCCAGCAGCTCAGGGACAGGGTCCAACGAGCAGTACTTC. This codes for CASSSGTGSNEQYF.

This clonotype was seen at least ten times. J is TRBJ2-7 and V is TRBV5-1; TRBD2 aligns across 10 bases. The CDR3 length is 15 residues. The germline gives CDR1 SGHRS, CDR2 YFSETQ. The junction had 6 bases not matched to a gene; V was cut back by 4 bases and J by 2 bases. The CDR3 is CASSLRSGRAYEQYF. The DNA for the CDR3 is TGCGCCAGCAGCCTACGGAGCGGGAGGGCCTACGAGCAGTACTTC. Full variable domain (remainder filled in from reference TRBV5-1 and TRBJ2-7): KAGVTQTPRYLIKTRGQQVTLSCSPISGHRSVSWYQQTPGQGLQFLFEYFSETQRNKGNFPGRFSGRQFSNSRSEMNVSTLELGDSALYLCASSLRSGRAYEQYFGPGTRLTVT.